The clone carrying this TCR beta chain appeared a few times. The length of the CDR3 is 16 residues. With V trimmed by 5 bases and J by 4 bases, 9 bases remained unmatched. Germline lookup yields CDR1 SGHTA and CDR2 FQGNSA. iRepertoire HTBI primers and Arm-PCR of CDR3 regions built TCR beta libraries. TCRdb reprocessed the multiplex PCR reads with MiXCR, giving one entry per CDR3 protein. The sample contains some 490,000 distinct CDR3 sequences, around 11% of which appear only once. Documented time point: newly diagnosed GD, antithyroid drugs for less than 3 months. Researchers made the TCR library from RNA that was extracted from PBMCs. Graves' disease diagnosis relied on American Thyroid Association guidelines. The sample originates from a study of regulatory T cells in long-lasting Graves disease. Another study also made use of these data, one on T cells in Graves' hyperthyroidism and ophthalmopathy.

The sequence was collected from a woman aged 25 to 39 with Graves disease. The sequencing here drew on peripheral blood mononuclear cells (PBMCs), taken at new diagnosis, from a patient treated with antithyroid drugs. This chain joins TRBV7-2 and TRBJ1-5, with TRBD1 matching over 9 bases. CDR3 sequence (DNA): TGTGCCAGCAGCCCGAGGACAGGGGCGCTGAATCAGCCCCAGCATTTT. The encoded protein is CASSPRTGALNQPQHF.